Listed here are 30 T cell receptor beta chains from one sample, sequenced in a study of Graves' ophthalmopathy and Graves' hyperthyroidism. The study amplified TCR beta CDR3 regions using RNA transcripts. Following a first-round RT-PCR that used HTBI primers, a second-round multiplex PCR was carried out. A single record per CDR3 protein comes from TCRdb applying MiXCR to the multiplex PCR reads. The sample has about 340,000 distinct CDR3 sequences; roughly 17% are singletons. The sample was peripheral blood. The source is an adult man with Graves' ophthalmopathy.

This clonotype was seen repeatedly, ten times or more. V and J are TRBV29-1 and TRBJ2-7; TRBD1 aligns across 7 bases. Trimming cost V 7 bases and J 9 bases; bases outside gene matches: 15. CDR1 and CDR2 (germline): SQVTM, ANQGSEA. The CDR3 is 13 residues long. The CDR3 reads CSAQGVNLGGQYF. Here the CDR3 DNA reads TGCAGCGCCCAGGGGGTAAACCTAGGCGGGCAGTACTTC.

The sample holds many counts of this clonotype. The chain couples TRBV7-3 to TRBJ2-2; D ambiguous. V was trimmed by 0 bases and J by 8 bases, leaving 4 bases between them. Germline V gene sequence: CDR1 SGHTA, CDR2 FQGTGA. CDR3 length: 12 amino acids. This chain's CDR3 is CASSLTAGELFF. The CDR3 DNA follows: TGTGCCAGCAGCTTAACGGCTGGGGAGCTGTTTTTT. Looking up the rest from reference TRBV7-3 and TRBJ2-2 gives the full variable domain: GAGVSQTPSNKVTEKGKYVELRCDPISGHTALYWYRQSLGQGPEFLIYFQGTGAADDSGLPNDRFFAVRPEGSVSTLKIQRTERGDSAVYLCASSLTAGELFFGEGSRLTVL.

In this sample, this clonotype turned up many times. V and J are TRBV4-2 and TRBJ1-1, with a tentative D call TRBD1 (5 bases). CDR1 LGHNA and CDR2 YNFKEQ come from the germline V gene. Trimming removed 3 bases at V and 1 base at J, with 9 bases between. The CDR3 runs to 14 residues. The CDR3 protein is CASSQGRSNTEAFF. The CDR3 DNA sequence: TGTGCCAGCAGCCAGGGACGGTCGAACACTGAAGCTTTCTTT.

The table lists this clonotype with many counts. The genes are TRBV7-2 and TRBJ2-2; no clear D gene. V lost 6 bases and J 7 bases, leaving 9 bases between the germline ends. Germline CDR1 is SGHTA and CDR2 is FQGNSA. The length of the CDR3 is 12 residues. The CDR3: CASSRNGGELFF. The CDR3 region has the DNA TGTGCCAGCAGTCGAAATGGCGGGGAGCTGTTTTTT.

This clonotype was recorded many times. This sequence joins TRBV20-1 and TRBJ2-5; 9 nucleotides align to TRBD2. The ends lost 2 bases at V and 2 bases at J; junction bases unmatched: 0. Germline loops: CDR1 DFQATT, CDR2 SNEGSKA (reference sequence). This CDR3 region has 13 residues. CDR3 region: CSARLAGQETQYF. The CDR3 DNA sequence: TGCAGTGCTAGACTAGCGGGGCAAGAGACCCAGTACTTC.

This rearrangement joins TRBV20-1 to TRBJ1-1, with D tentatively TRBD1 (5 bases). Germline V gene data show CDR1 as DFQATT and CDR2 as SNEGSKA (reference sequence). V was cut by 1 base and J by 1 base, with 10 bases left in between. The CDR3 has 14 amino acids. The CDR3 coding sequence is TGCAGTGCTAGAGCCGTTACAGGGAACACTGAAGCTTTCTTT. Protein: CSARAVTGNTEAFF.

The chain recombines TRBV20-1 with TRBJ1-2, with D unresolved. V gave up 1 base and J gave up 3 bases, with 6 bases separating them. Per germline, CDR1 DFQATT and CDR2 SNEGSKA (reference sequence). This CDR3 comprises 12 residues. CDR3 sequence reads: CSARGRYYGYTF. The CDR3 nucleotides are TGCAGTGCTAGAGGACGGTACTATGGCTACACCTTC.

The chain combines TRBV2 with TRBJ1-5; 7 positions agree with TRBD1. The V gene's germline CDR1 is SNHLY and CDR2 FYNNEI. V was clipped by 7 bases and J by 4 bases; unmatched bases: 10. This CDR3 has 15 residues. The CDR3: CASTLQGPPNQPQHF. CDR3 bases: TGTGCCAGCACCCTACAGGGGCCCCCGAATCAGCCCCAGCATTTT.

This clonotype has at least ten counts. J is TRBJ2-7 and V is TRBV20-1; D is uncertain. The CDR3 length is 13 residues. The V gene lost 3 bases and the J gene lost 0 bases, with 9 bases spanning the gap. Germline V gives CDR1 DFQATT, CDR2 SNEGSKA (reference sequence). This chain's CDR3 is CSARIKSSYEQYF. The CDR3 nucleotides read TGCAGTGCTAGGATCAAGTCCTCCTACGAGCAGTACTTC.

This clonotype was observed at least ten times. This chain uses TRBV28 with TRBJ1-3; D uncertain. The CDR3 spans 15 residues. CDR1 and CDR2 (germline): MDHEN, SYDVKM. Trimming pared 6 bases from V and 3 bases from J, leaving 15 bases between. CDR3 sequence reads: CASSPPEIIGNTIYF. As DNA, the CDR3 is TGTGCCAGCAGCCCCCCGGAGATCATTGGAAACACCATATATTTT.

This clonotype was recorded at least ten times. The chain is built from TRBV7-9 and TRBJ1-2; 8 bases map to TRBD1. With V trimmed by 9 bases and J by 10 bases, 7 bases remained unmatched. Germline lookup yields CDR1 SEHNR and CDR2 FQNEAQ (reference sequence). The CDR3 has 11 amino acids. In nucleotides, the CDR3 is TGTGCCAGTTCGGGGGACAGGATCTACACCTTC. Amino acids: CASSGDRIYTF.

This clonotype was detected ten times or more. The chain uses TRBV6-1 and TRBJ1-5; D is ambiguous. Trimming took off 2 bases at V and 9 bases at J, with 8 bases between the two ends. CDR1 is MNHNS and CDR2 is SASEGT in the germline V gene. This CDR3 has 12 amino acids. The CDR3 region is CASSETRWPQHF. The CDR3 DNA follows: TGTGCCAGCAGTGAAACTCGATGGCCCCAGCATTTT.

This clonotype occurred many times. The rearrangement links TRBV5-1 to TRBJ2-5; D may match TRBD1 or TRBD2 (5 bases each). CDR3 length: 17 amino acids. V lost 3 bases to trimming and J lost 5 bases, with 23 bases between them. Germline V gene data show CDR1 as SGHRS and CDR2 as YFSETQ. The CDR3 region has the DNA TGCGCCAGCAGCTCTGGGGGTTTGGTGTCTAGCTATGAGACCCAGTACTTC. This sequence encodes CASSSGGLVSSYETQYF.

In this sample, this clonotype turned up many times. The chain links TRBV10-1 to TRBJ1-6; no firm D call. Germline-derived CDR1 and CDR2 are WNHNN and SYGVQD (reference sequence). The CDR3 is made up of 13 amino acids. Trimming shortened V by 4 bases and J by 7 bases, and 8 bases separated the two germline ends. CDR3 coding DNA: TGCGCCAGCAGTGTCTCGGCGAATTCACCCCTCCACTTT. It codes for CASSVSANSPLHF.

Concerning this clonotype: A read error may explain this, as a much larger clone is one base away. CDR3 DNA: TGTGCCAGCAGTTACTCGCCCAACAGGGGAACACCCCTCCACTTT. Amino acid sequence: CASSYSPNRGTPLHF. V usage is TRBV6-5 and J usage is TRBJ1-6, with 7 bases lining up with TRBD1. This CDR3 region has 15 residues. Germline CDR1 MNHEY, CDR2 SVGAGI. V dropped 0 bases and J dropped 11; count of bases not matched to a gene: 7.

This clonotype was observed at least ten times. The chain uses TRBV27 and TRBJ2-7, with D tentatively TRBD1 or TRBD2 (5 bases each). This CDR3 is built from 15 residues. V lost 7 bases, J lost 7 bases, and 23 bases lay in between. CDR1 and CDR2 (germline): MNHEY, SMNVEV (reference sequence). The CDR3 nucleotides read TGTGCCAGCAAAACCTTGGGGGTTAGTTCTGAGGAGCAGTACTTC. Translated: CASKTLGVSSEEQYF.

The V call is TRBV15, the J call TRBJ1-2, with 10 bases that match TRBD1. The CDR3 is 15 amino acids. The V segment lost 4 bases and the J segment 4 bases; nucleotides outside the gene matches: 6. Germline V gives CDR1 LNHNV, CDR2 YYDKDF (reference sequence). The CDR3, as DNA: TGTGCCACCAGCATGGGACAGGGGCACATCTATGGCTACACCTTC. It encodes CATSMGQGHIYGYTF.

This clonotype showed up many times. CDR3 region: CAWKKTGTGDSPLHF. DNA for the CDR3: TGTGCCTGGAAAAAGACCGGGACAGGGGATTCACCCCTCCACTTT. The chain has TRBV30 and TRBJ1-6, with TRBD1 matching over 10 bases. Germline-derived CDR1 and CDR2 are GTSNPN and SVGIG (reference sequence). The CDR3 is 15 residues long. The trim removed 4 bases at V and 8 bases at J, leaving 8 bases unmatched.

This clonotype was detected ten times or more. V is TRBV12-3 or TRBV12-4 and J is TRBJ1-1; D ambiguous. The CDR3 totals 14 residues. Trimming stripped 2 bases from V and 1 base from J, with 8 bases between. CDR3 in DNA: TGTGCCAGCAGTTTAAGGCAGGAGAACACTGAAGCTTTCTTT. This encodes CASSLRQENTEAFF.

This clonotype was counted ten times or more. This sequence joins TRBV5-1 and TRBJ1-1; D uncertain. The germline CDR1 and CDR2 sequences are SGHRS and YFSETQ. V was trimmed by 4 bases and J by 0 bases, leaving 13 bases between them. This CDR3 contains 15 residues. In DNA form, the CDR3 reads TGCGCCAGCAGCGCCGGTAGCCGAATGAACACTGAAGCTTTCTTT. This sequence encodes CASSAGSRMNTEAFF.

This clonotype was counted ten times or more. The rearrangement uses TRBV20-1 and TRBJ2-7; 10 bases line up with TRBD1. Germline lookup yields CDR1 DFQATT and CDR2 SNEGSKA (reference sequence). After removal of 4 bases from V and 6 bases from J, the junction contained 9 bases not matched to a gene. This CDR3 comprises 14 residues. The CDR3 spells CSATPGTGEGEQYF. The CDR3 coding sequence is TGCAGTGCTACTCCCGGGACAGGGGAAGGCGAGCAGTACTTC.

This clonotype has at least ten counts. The CDR3 coding sequence is TGCAGTGCTAATGGTCTAGTGCGGACCCAGTACTTC. Its protein product is CSANGLVRTQYF. The V call is TRBV20-1, the J call TRBJ2-5; D remains unclear. CDR3 length: 12 residues. Between the trimmed V and J ends, which lost 4 bases and 7 bases, there was a span of 13 bases. In germline, CDR1 is DFQATT, CDR2 SNEGSKA (reference sequence).

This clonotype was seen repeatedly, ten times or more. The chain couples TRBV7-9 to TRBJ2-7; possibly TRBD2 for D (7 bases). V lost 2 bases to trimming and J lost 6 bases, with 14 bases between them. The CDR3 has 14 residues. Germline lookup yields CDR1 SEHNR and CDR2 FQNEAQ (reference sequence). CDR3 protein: CASSLYREGLEQYF. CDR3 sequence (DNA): TGTGCCAGCAGCTTATACAGGGAGGGTCTCGAGCAGTACTTC. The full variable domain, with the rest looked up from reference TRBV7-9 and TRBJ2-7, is DTGVSQNPRHKITKRGQNVTFRCDPISEHNRLYWYRQTLGQGPEFLTYFQNEAQLEKSRLLSDRFSAERPKGSFSTLEIQRTEQGDSAMYLCASSLYREGLEQYFGPGTRLTVT.

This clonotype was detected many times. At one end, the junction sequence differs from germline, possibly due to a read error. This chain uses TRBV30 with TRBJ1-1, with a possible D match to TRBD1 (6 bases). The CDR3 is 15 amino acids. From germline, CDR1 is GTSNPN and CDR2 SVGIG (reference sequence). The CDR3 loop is CVWSVQGSTNTEAFF. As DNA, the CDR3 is TGTGTCTGGAGTGTACAGGGATCAACGAACACTGAAGCTTTCTTT.

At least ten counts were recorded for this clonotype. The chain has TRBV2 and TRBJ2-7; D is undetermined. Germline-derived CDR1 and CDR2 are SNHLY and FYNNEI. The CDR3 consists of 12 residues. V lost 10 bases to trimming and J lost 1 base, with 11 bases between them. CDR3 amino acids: CANGNRSYEQYF. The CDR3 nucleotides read TGTGCCAACGGCAATAGGTCCTACGAGCAGTACTTC.

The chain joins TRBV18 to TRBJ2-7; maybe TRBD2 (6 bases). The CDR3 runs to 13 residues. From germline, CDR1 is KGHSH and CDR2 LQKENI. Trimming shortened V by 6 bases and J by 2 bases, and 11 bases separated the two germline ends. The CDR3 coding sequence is TGTGCCAGCTCTAGGGAGGATCCCTACGAGCAGTACTTC. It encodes CASSREDPYEQYF. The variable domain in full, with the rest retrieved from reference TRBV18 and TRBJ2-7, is NAGVMQNPRHLVRRRGQEARLRCSPMKGHSHVYWYRQLPEEGLKFMVYLQKENIIDESGMPKERFSAEFPKEGPSILRIQQVVRGDSAAYFCASSREDPYEQYFGPGTRLTVT.

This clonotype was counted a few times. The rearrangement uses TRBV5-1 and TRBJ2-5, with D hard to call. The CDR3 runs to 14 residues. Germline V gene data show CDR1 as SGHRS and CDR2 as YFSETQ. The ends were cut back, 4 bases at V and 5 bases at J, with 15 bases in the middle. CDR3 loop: CASSVINPTETQYF. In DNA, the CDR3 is TGCGCCAGCAGCGTTATCAATCCCACGGAGACCCAGTACTTC. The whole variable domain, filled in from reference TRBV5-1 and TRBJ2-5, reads KAGVTQTPRYLIKTRGQQVTLSCSPISGHRSVSWYQQTPGQGLQFLFEYFSETQRNKGNFPGRFSGRQFSNSRSEMNVSTLELGDSALYLCASSVINPTETQYFGPGTRLLVL.

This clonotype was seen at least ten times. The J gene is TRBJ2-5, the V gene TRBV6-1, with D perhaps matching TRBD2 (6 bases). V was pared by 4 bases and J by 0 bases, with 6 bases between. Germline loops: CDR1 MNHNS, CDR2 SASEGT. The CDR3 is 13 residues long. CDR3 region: CASSGDYQETQYF. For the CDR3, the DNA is TGTGCCAGCAGTGGGGACTACCAAGAGACCCAGTACTTC.

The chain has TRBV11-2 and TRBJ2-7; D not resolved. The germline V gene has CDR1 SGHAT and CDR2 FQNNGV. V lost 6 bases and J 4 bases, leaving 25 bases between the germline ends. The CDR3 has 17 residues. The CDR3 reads CASRQASGPHMRYEQYF. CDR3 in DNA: TGTGCCAGCAGACAAGCCTCAGGACCCCACATGAGGTACGAGCAGTACTTC. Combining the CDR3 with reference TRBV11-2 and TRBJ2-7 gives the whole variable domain EAGVAQSPRYKIIEKRQSVAFWCNPISGHATLYWYQQILGQGPKLLIQFQNNGVVDDSQLPKDRFSAERLKGVDSTLKIQPAKLEDSAVYLCASRQASGPHMRYEQYFGPGTRLTVT.

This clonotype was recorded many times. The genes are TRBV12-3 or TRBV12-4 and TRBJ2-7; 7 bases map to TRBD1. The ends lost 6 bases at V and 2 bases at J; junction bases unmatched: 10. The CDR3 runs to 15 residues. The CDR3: CASSPQTGLAYEQYF. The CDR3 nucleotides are TGTGCCAGCAGCCCTCAGACAGGGCTGGCCTACGAGCAGTACTTC.